The entry below describes one T cell receptor (beta chain). The data were taken from a study of blood T cell repertoires in COVID-19. Produced via immunoSEQ multiplex PCR; TCRdb's table is partial and in-frame only. This sample has roughly 250,000 clones, with around 90% found just once. The CDR3 covers 14 residues. Germline assignment: CDR1 MNHNS and CDR2 SASEGT. V lost 1 base, J lost 5 bases, and 9 bases lay in between. The chain employs TRBV6-1 and TRBJ1-5; D is perhaps TRBD1 (6 bases). The clonotype comes from a woman in her thirties with acute COVID-19. What was sequenced was PBMCs or T cells enriched from blood (not recorded which). The CDR3 is CASSEGTEYQPQHF. The DNA of the CDR3 is TGTGCCAGCAGTGAAGGGACAGAGTATCAGCCCCAGCATTTT.